This T cell receptor beta chain was observed in a study of patients and donors after allogeneic stem cell transplantation. TCRdb processed the RT-PCR reads anew with MiXCR; each CDR3 protein has one entry. The repertoire holds about 410,000 distinct CDR3 sequences, roughly 17% seen once, with less than 9.5% in the top ten. Germline V CDR1 and CDR2: MGHDK, SYGVNS. The CDR3 is 15 residues long. With 0 bases removed from V and 7 bases from J, the gap between germline ends came to 13 bases. This TCR was recovered from a human donor who was either an allogeneic HSCT recipient or a stem cell or donor lymphocyte infusion donor (not recorded which). It is not recorded whose cells these are; they may come from a transplant donor. Sequenced sample: blood, either unsorted or a sorted T cell fraction (not recorded which). This rearrangement joins TRBV25-1 to TRBJ2-1, with a weak D call TRBD1 (6 bases). The CDR3 reads CASSEYRDKRNEQFF. The CDR3 DNA reads as TGTGCCAGCAGTGAATACCGGGACAAGAGGAATGAGCAGTTCTTC.